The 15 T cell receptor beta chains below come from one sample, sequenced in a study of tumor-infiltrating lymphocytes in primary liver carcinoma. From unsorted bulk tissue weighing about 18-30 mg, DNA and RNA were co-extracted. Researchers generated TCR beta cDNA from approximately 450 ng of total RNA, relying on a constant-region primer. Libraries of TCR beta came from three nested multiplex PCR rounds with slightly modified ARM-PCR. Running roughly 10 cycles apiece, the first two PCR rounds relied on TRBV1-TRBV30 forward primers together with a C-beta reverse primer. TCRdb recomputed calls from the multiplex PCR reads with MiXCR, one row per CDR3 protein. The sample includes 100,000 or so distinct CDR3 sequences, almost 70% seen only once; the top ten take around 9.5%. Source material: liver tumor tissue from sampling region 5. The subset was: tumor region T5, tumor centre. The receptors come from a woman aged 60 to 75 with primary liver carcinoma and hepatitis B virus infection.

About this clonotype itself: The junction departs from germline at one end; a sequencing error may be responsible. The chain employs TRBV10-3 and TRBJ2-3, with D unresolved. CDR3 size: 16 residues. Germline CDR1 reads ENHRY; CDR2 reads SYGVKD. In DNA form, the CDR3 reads TGTGCCATCAGTGAGTCGGTGGGAATCGTCACATATACGCAGTATTTT. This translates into CAISESVGIVTYTQYF.

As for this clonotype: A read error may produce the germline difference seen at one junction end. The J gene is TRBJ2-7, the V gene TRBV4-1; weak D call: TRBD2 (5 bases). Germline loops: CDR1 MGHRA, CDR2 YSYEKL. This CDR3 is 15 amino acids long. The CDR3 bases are TGCGCCAGCAGCCAAGGGTCGGGAAGAGCCTACAAGCAGCACTTC. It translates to CASSQGSGRAYKQHF.

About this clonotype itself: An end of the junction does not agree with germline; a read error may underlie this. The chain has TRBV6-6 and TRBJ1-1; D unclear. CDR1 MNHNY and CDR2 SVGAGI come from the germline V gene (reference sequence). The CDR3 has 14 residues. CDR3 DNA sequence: TGTGACAGCATTACCGCAGAAATGAACATTGAAGCTTTCTTT. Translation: CDSITAEMNIEAFF.

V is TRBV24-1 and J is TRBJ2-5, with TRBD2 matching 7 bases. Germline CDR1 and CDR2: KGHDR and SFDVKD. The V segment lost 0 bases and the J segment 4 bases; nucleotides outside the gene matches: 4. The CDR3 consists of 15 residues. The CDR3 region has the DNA TGTGCCACCAGTGATTTGGCGGGAGACTCAGAGACCCAGTACTTC. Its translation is CATSDLAGDSETQYF.

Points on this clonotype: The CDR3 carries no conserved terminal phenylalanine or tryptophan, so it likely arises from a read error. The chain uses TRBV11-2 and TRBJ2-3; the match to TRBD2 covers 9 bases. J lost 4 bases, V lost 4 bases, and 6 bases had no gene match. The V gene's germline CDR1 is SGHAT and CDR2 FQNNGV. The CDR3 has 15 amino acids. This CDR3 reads CASSSGLAGPDTQYY. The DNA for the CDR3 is TGTGCCAGCAGCTCGGGACTAGCAGGACCAGATACGCAGTATTAC.

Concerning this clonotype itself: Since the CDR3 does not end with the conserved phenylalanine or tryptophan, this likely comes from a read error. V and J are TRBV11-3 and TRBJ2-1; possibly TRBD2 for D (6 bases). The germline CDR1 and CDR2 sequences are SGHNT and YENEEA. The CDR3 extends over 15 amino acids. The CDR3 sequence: CANSLLTGDYNEQFS. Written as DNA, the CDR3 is TGTGCCAACAGCTTACTAACGGGGGATTACAATGAGCAGTTCTCC.

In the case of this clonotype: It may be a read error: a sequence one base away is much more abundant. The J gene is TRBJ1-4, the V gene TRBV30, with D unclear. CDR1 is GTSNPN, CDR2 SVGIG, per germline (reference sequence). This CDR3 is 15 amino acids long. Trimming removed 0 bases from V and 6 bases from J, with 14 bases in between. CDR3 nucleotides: TGTGCCTGGAGTGTACATGAAGCGACATATGAAAAACTGTTTTTT. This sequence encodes CAWSVHEATYEKLFF.

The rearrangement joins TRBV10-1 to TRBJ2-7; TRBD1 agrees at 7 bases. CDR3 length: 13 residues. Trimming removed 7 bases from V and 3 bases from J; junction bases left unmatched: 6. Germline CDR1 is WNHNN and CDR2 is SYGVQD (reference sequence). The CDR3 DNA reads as TGCGCCAGCATGCTGGACAGGTTCTACGAGCAGTACTTC. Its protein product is CASMLDRFYEQYF.

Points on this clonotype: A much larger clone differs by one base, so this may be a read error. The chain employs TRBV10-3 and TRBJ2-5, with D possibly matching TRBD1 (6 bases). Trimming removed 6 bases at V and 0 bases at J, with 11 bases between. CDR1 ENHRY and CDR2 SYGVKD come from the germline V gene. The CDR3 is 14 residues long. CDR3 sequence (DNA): TGTGCCATCAGAAAAAGACAGGACCAAGAGACCCAGTACTTC. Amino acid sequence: CAIRKRQDQETQYF.

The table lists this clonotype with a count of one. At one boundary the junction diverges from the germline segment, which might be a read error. The CDR3 region has the DNA TGTGCCAGTAACCCCCCCTCTGGGGCCAACGTCTTGACTTTC. This codes for CASNPPSGANVLTF. The rearrangement uses TRBV11-2 and TRBJ2-6, with D possibly TRBD1 on 5 matching bases. The CDR3 has 14 amino acids. CDR1 SGHAT and CDR2 FQNNGV come from the germline V gene.

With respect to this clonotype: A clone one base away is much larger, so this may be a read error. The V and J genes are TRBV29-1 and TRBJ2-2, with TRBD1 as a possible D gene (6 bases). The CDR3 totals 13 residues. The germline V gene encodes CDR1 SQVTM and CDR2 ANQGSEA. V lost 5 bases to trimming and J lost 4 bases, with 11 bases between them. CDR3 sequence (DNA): TGCAGCGTTAGAGGACAGCCCACCGGGGAGCTGTTTTTT. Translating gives CSVRGQPTGELFF.

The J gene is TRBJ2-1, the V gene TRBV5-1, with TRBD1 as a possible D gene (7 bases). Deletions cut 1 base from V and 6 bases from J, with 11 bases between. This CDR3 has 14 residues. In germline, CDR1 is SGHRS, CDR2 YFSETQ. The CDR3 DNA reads TGCGCCAGCAGCTTGAGGCAGGGGGGCAATGAGCAGTTCTTC. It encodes CASSLRQGGNEQFF.

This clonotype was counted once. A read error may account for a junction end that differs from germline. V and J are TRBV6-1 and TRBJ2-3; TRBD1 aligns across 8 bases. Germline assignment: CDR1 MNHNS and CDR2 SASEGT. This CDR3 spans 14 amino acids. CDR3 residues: CANRGSSGADMQYF. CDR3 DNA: TGTGCCAACAGGGGGTCGTCTGGGGCAGATATGCAGTATTTT.

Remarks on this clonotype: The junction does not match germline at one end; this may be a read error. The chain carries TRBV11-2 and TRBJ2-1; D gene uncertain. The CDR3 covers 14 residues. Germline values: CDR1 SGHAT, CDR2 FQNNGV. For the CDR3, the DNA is TGCGCCAGCAGCCTCAGCAGGAGCCGCAATGAGCAGTTCTTC. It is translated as CASSLSRSRNEQFF.

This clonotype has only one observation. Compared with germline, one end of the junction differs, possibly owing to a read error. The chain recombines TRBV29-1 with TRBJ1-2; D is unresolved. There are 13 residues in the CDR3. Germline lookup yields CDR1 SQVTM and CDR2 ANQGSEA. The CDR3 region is CSAPSATNCGYTF. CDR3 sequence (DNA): TGCAGCGCCCCCTCGGCCACCAACTGTGGCTACACCTTC.